Detailed here is one TCR beta chain. The antigen is undetermined. This sample was taken from a study of CXCR3-negative and CXCR3-positive naive CD8 T cells. Study findings and constraints: The study found comparably high diversity in both naive subsets and much lower diversity in memory CD8+ cells. TRB CDR3 hydrophobicity was greater in CXCR3-positive naive cells than in CXCR3-negative naive cells.

This CDR3 is built from 15 residues. The germline V gene encodes CDR1 MNHEY and CDR2 SMNVEV (reference sequence). The libraries of TRB cDNA were constructed through 5' RACE using UMI labels. With the 5' RACE reads reprocessed, TCRdb shows one record per CDR3 protein and no DNA. The ten most abundant clones cover roughly 0.8% of a sample with about 90,000 distinct CDR3 sequences. The genes are TRBV27 and TRBJ2-3. Sequencing was done on a sample of naive CXCR3+ CD8+ T cells from blood. Subset here: CD45RO-CCR7+CD27+CD95- naive CD8+ T cells expressing CXCR3 (TNR3+). This TCR was recovered from a human donor in good health. Some clones in this sample may be carry-over from other donors' samples. CDR3: CASISTSGWTDTQYF.